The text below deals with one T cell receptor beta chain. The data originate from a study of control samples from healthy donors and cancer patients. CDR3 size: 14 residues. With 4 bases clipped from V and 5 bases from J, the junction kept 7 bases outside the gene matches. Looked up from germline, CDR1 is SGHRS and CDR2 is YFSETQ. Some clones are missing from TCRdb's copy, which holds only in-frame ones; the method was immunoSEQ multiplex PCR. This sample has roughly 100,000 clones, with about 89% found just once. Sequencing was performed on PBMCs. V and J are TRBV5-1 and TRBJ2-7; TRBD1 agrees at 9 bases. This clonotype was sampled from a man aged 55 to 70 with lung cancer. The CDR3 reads CASSMGQGDDEQYF. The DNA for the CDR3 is TGCGCCAGCAGCATGGGACAGGGCGACGACGAGCAGTACTTC.